The 27 T cell receptor beta chains reported below all come from one sample, sequenced in a study of PD-1 blockade in mismatch repair-deficient tumors. Generated by immunoSEQ multiplex PCR, the TCRdb table keeps only in-frame clones and is missing some. This sample has approximately 63,000 clones, with about nine tenths found just once. Sequenced here: peripheral blood, sampled 52 weeks after starting pembrolizumab. These receptor sequences come from an adult with mismatch repair-deficient cancer.

The J gene is TRBJ2-7, the V gene TRBV29-1; 7 positions agree with TRBD2. CDR1 and CDR2 from the germline V gene are SQVTM and ANQGSEA. This CDR3 comprises 14 residues. Losses at the gene ends were 2 bases for V and 3 bases for J; bases not matched to a gene: 7. Here the CDR3 reads CSVEIRGSNYEQYF. CDR3 nucleotide sequence: TGCAGCGTTGAAATTCGCGGGAGCAACTACGAGCAGTACTTC.

The sample holds one count of this clone. V gene TRBV29-1 combines with J gene TRBJ2-3; 10 bases map to TRBD2. The CDR3 is 15 amino acids. With V trimmed by 5 bases and J by 3 bases, 8 bases remained unmatched. Germline CDR1 reads SQVTM; CDR2 reads ANQGSEA. The CDR3 sequence is CSVPLTTSGTDTQYF. In nucleotides, the CDR3 is TGCAGCGTTCCCCTGACGACTAGCGGGACAGATACGCAGTATTTT.

V gene TRBV6-6 combines with J gene TRBJ2-7; a weak D match, TRBD1 (5 bases). Trimming stripped 8 bases from V and 0 bases from J, with 5 bases between. The germline CDR1 and CDR2 sequences are MNHNY and SVGAGI (reference sequence). The CDR3 sequence is 11 residues long. The CDR3 sequence: CASGASYEQYF. In DNA form, the CDR3 reads TGTGCCAGCGGGGCCTCCTACGAGCAGTACTTC.

V gene TRBV30 combines with J gene TRBJ2-1; D unclear. The CDR3 totals 16 residues. V gave up 0 bases and J gave up 1 base, with 13 bases separating them. Germline V lookup: CDR1 GTSNPN, CDR2 SVGIG (reference sequence). This CDR3 is CAWSVSGSRSYNEQFF. CDR3 nucleotide sequence: TGTGCCTGGAGTGTATCTGGGTCTAGATCCTACAATGAGCAGTTCTTC.

In DNA, the CDR3 is TGTGCCAGCTTTACAGGGGGCCGAGGCTACACCTTC. Encoded protein: CASFTGGRGYTF. The J gene is TRBJ1-2, the V gene TRBV7-2; 9 bases align to TRBD1. The CDR3 runs to 12 residues. With V trimmed by 8 bases and J by 8 bases, 6 bases remained unmatched. Germline V gene lookup returns CDR1 SGHTA and CDR2 FQGNSA.

This chain joins TRBV7-8 and TRBJ2-7; D possibly corresponds to TRBD2 (6 bases). The CDR3 spans 12 residues. The V end was cut by 11 bases, the J end by 0 bases, with 11 bases between. Germline-derived CDR1 and CDR2 are SGHVS and FQNEAQ. The CDR3 sequence is CASGGDSYEQYF. The CDR3 DNA reads TGTGCCTCCGGAGGGGACTCCTACGAGCAGTACTTC.

This clone has just one count. The rearrangement joins TRBV9 to TRBJ2-3, with D unclear. Germline V gene lookup returns CDR1 SGDLS and CDR2 YYNGEE. CDR3 length equals 15 residues. V was shortened by 0 bases and J by 1 base, with 9 bases between the two germline ends. CDR3 bases: TGTGCCAGCAGCGTAGTGGGGATCGGCACAGATACGCAGTATTTT. This sequence encodes CASSVVGIGTDTQYF.

This chain connects TRBV7-2 to TRBJ1-6; D gene unclear. CDR3 size: 16 residues. The germline V and J ends were trimmed by 5 bases and 8 bases, with 19 bases remaining between them. Germline CDR1 SGHTA, CDR2 FQGNSA. The CDR3 loop reads CASSRQNRAAYSPLHF. The CDR3 coding sequence is TGTGCCAGCAGCCGTCAGAACCGGGCCGCCTATTCACCCCTCCACTTT.

V usage is TRBV27 and J usage is TRBJ2-2; TRBD1 aligns across 10 bases. Germline V lookup: CDR1 MNHEY, CDR2 SMNVEV (reference sequence). The CDR3 length is 17 residues. Trimming cost V 6 bases and J 6 bases; bases outside gene matches: 13. CDR3 coding DNA: TGTGCCAGCAGCATCTATGCGGGGACAGGGGAGGCCGGGGAGCTGTTTTTT. Its translation: CASSIYAGTGEAGELFF.

The rearrangement uses TRBV6-4 and TRBJ2-1, with D maybe TRBD2 (6 bases). Trimming stripped 0 bases from V and 6 bases from J, with 9 bases between. This CDR3 is 14 amino acids long. Germline loops: CDR1 MRHNA, CDR2 SNTAGT. This CDR3 reads CASSDSAGANEQFF. In DNA form, the CDR3 reads TGTGCCAGCAGTGACTCAGCGGGTGCCAATGAGCAGTTCTTC.

The chain employs TRBV9 and TRBJ2-3, with D perhaps matching TRBD1 or TRBD2 (5 bases each). V lost 3 bases, J lost 5 bases, and 16 bases lay in between. CDR1 and CDR2 from the germline V gene are SGDLS and YYNGEE. The CDR3 is 15 amino acids. CDR3 sequence reads: CASSARDGLGDTQYF. The CDR3 nucleotides read TGTGCCAGCAGCGCAAGGGACGGCTTAGGAGATACGCAGTATTTT.

J is TRBJ2-7 and V is TRBV9; D is perhaps TRBD1 (5 bases). The CDR3 spans 13 residues. Trimming cost V 0 bases and J 7 bases, with 11 bases left between them. The germline V gene encodes CDR1 SGDLS and CDR2 YYNGEE. DNA of the CDR3: TGTGCCAGCAGCGTAGCGGCAGGGCGGGAGCAGTACTTC. It specifies CASSVAAGREQYF.

The chain recombines TRBV15 with TRBJ2-7; 7 positions match TRBD1. The germline CDR1 and CDR2 sequences are LNHNV and YYDKDF (reference sequence). Trimming took 0 bases from V and 3 from J; bases not matched to a gene: 5. The CDR3 is made up of 15 amino acids. The CDR3 region is CATSREQGSFYEQYF. CDR3 DNA sequence: TGTGCCACCAGCAGAGAACAGGGGTCCTTCTACGAGCAGTACTTC.

This chain uses TRBV7-8 with TRBJ2-5; 14 bases are a match to TRBD2. The ends lost 5 bases at V and 5 bases at J; junction bases unmatched: 4. Germline-derived CDR1 and CDR2 are SGHVS and FQNEAQ. CDR3 length equals 15 residues. The CDR3 nucleotides read TGTGCCAGCAGCCAAGGGACTAGCGGGAGTGAGACCCAGTACTTC. It encodes CASSQGTSGSETQYF.

J is TRBJ2-4 and V is TRBV30; TRBD1 aligns across 8 bases. This CDR3 region has 13 residues. The ends lost 8 bases at V and 1 base at J; junction bases unmatched: 4. Germline CDR1 GTSNPN, CDR2 SVGIG (reference sequence). CDR3 coding DNA: TGTGCCAGCAGGGACAGGGCCAAAAACATTCAGTACTTC. Its translation is CASRDRAKNIQYF. The whole variable domain, filled in from reference TRBV30 and TRBJ2-4, reads SQTIHQWPATLVQPVGSPLSLECTVEGTSNPNLYWYRQAAGRGLQLLFYSVGIGQISSEVPQNLSASRPQDRQFILSSKKLLLSDSGFYLCASRDRAKNIQYFGAGTRLSVL.

V gene TRBV7-2 combines with J gene TRBJ1-5, with a weak D call TRBD1 (6 bases). The length of the CDR3 is 16 residues. V shed 5 bases and J shed 4 bases, with 18 bases lying between them. CDR1 and CDR2 from the germline V gene are SGHTA and FQGNSA. DNA for the CDR3: TGTGCCAGCAGCATCACTACAGGGCCCCTTAATCAGCCCCAGCATTTT. Encoded protein: CASSITTGPLNQPQHF.

The chain links TRBV7-9 to TRBJ2-1; D remains unclear. CDR3 length: 11 amino acids. Trimming took 5 bases from V and 7 from J, leaving 6 bases between them. CDR1 is SEHNR, CDR2 FQNEAQ, per germline (reference sequence). The CDR3: CASSPRNEQFF. The CDR3 bases are TGTGCCAGCAGCCCTCGGAATGAGCAGTTCTTC.

This chain joins TRBV5-1 and TRBJ2-2; possible D gene TRBD1, 5 bases. V was pared by 1 base and J by 7 bases, with 11 bases between. The CDR3 is 14 residues long. Per germline, CDR1 SGHRS and CDR2 YFSETQ. The CDR3 DNA sequence: TGCGCCAGCAGCTTGTCCAGGGTTATCGGGGAGCTGTTTTTT. Residues: CASSLSRVIGELFF.

This clone has a handful of counts. The V call is TRBV27, the J call TRBJ1-5; no reliable D call. Per germline, CDR1 MNHEY and CDR2 SMNVEV (reference sequence). The V end lost 3 bases, the J end lost 3 bases, and 9 bases lay between the germline ends. The CDR3 covers 14 residues. CDR3 in DNA: TGTGCCAGCAGTTTGATTGGGTCCAATCAGCCCCAGCATTTT. It translates to CASSLIGSNQPQHF.

The V call is TRBV11-2, the J call TRBJ2-1; the D gene is possibly TRBD2 (6 bases). CDR3 length equals 15 residues. Germline CDR1 reads SGHAT; CDR2 reads FQNNGV. The V gene lost 0 bases and the J gene lost 8 bases, with 14 bases spanning the gap. In nucleotides, the CDR3 is TGTGCCAGCAGCTTAGAGGGCCGTCCGGGGGATGAGCAGTTCTTC. Its protein product is CASSLEGRPGDEQFF.

The chain employs TRBV10-2 and TRBJ2-5, with D perhaps matching TRBD1 (6 bases). TRBJ2-7 matches the DNA end more closely, so the J call is doubtful. Germline CDR1 is WSHSY and CDR2 is SAAADI. The CDR3 is 13 amino acids. The CDR3 spells CASSPTGPSEQYF. In DNA, the CDR3 is TGCGCCAGCAGCCCGACAGGACCCTCCGAGCAGTACTTC.

This clone was counted a single time. This chain joins TRBV14 and TRBJ2-1, with TRBD2 matching 12 bases. The V gene end was trimmed by 6 bases and the J gene end by 7 bases; junction bases not matched to a gene: 19. Germline CDR1 reads SGHDN; CDR2 reads FVKESK. This CDR3 spans 19 amino acids. In DNA, the CDR3 is TGTGCCAGCAGTGGCAGGGCCCCCCTAGCGGGAGGGCCAAGGAATGAGCAGTTCTTC. It codes for CASSGRAPLAGGPRNEQFF.

This clone showed up just once. The rearrangement joins TRBV27 to TRBJ2-1; 7 bases agree with TRBD2. CDR1 and CDR2 from the germline V gene are MNHEY and SMNVEV (reference sequence). After removal of 4 bases from V and 7 bases from J, the junction contained 4 bases not matched to a gene. The CDR3 contains 13 residues. The DNA for the CDR3 is TGTGCCAGCAGTTATCTGGGGGGGAATGAGCAGTTCTTC. Its translation is CASSYLGGNEQFF.

Turning to this clone: At one boundary the junction diverges from the germline segment, which might be a read error. V usage is TRBV7-7 and J usage is TRBJ2-5; TRBD2 agrees at 10 bases. CDR3 length: 17 residues. Germline lookup yields CDR1 SSHAT and CDR2 FNYEAQ (reference sequence). CDR3 region: CASSLGISGRAGETQYF. The CDR3 DNA sequence: TGTGCTAGCAGCTTAGGGATCAGCGGGAGGGCCGGTGAGACCCAGTACTTC.

This clone was seen once. The chain joins TRBV28 to TRBJ1-5; a possible D gene is TRBD1 (6 bases). Deletions cut 3 bases from V and 6 bases from J, with 12 bases between. CDR1 is MDHEN, CDR2 SYDVKM, per germline. The CDR3 length is 14 residues. The CDR3 loop is CASSFRGQGQPQHF. The CDR3 DNA reads TGTGCCAGCAGTTTTCGGGGGCAGGGTCAGCCCCAGCATTTT.

The rearrangement joins TRBV5-5 to TRBJ2-2, with D tentatively TRBD1 (6 bases). With 0 bases removed from V and 1 base from J, the gap between germline ends came to 10 bases. The CDR3 totals 16 residues. Germline CDR1 is SGHKS and CDR2 is YYEKEE (reference sequence). The CDR3 nucleotides read TGTGCCAGCAGCTTGGCGGCAGGGGTGAACACCGGGGAGCTGTTTTTT. This encodes CASSLAAGVNTGELFF. Based on the CDR3 plus reference TRBV5-5 and TRBJ2-2, the full variable domain is DAGVTQSPTHLIKTRGQQVTLRCSPISGHKSVSWYQQVLGQGPQFIFQYYEKEERGRGNFPDRFSARQFPNYSSELNVNALLLGDSALYLCASSLAAGVNTGELFFGEGSRLTVL.

The chain joins TRBV5-1 to TRBJ2-1; TRBD2 aligns across 10 bases. Per the germline V gene, CDR1 is SGHRS and CDR2 is YFSETQ. The CDR3 covers 15 residues. Trimming cost V 0 bases and J 5 bases; bases outside gene matches: 2. The CDR3 DNA reads as TGCGCCAGCAGCTTGGCCCTAGCGGGGGACAATGAGCAGTTCTTC. This encodes CASSLALAGDNEQFF.